This TCR beta chain was profiled in a study of cytomegalovirus exposure and HLA in healthy donors. V trimming: 5 bases; J trimming: 2 bases; junction bases outside the gene matches: 12. Looked up from germline, CDR1 is MDHEN and CDR2 is SYDVKM. The length of the CDR3 is 17 residues. Repertoires were generated with immunoSEQ multiplex PCR, while TCRdb's copy carries only in-frame clones and drops some. The sample lists approximately 300,000 clones, roughly 90% seen once, with approximately 1.1% in the top ten. The receptor was derived from a woman aged 30 to 39 in good health and CMV-seropositive. J is TRBJ2-3 and V is TRBV28; 8 bases agree with TRBD2. Sequencing input: PBMCs. The CDR3 nucleotides read TGTGCCAGCAGTCTTCCGGGAGGGCCCGGGTTCACAGATACGCAGTATTTT. Translation gives CASSLPGGPGFTDTQYF. Based on the CDR3 plus reference TRBV28 and TRBJ2-3, the full variable domain is DVKVTQSSRYLVKRTGEKVFLECVQDMDHENMFWYRQDPGLGLRLIYFSYDVKMKEKGDIPEGYSVSREKKERFSLILESASTNQTSMYLCASSLPGGPGFTDTQYFGPGTRLTVL.